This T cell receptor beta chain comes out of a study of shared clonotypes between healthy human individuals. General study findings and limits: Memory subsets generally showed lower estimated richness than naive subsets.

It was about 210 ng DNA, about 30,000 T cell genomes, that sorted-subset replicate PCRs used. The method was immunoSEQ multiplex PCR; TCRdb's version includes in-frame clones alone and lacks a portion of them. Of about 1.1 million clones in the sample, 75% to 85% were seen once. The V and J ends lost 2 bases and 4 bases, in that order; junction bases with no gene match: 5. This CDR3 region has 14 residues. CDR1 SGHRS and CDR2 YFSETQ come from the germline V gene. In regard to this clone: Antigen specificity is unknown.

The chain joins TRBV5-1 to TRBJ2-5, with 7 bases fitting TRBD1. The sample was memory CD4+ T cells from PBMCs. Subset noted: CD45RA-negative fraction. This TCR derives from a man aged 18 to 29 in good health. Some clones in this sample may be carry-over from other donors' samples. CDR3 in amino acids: CASSLTGDGETQYF. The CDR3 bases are TGCGCCAGCAGCTTAACAGGGGATGGAGAGACCCAGTACTTC.